The 20 T cell receptor beta chains in this list originate from one sample, sequenced in a study of CD8+ T cells in alopecia areata (dated by TCRdb to between 2018 and 2020). The sample's time point label is to be understood as: roughly 24 weeks on oral tofacitinib. In light of the paper, this sample's treatment or condition label describes: oral pan-JAK inhibitor, 5-10 mg twice daily. Library prep was done by the immunoSEQ multiplex PCR assay. RNA was extracted from all samples and reverse transcribed into cDNA as template for TCR sequencing. TCRdb holds this immuneACCESS table with in-frame rearrangements only. Some clones are missing; in checked studies, unresolved V genes explain under half, and the rest has no known cause. The sample records under 350,000 clones, roughly 60% of which are singletons. Jointly, the top ten make up approximately 2% of the sample. The sequencing here drew on CD4+ T cells sorted from blood, taken at week 24, from a patient treated with tofacitinib. These receptors originate from a human donor with alopecia areata.

The V and J genes are TRBV30 and TRBJ1-4, with no clear D. CDR3 length: 14 residues. Germline lookup yields CDR1 GTSNPN and CDR2 SVGIG (reference sequence). V lost 2 bases and J lost 0, with 7 bases in between. In DNA form, the CDR3 reads TGTGCCTGGAGTCGGGATGCAACTAATGAAAAACTGTTTTTT. Amino acids: CAWSRDATNEKLFF.

The genes are TRBV6-6 and TRBJ2-7, with D unclear. Trimming stripped 6 bases from V and 1 base from J, with 7 bases between. The CDR3 totals 12 residues. From germline, CDR1 is MNHNY and CDR2 SVGAGI (reference sequence). CDR3 bases: TGTGCCAGCAGGCAGGAGTCCTACGAGCAGTACTTC. This codes for CASRQESYEQYF.

CDR3 loop: CASSPRTGGIDEQYF. CDR3 sequence (DNA): TGCGCCAGCAGCCCGCGGACAGGGGGCATAGACGAGCAGTACTTC. The J gene is TRBJ2-7, the V gene TRBV5-1; TRBD1 matches 11 bases. The V gene end was trimmed by 4 bases and the J gene end by 5 bases; junction bases not matched to a gene: 8. Germline CDR1 reads SGHRS; CDR2 reads YFSETQ. This CDR3 comprises 15 residues.

V and J are TRBV28 and TRBJ2-5; a possible D gene is TRBD2 (5 bases). Trimming removed 3 bases from V and 2 bases from J, with 7 bases in between. CDR3 length equals 13 residues. Germline V gene data show CDR1 as MDHEN and CDR2 as SYDVKM. The CDR3 spells CASSLGAQETQYF. The CDR3 DNA reads TGTGCCAGCAGTTTGGGAGCTCAAGAGACCCAGTACTTC.

This chain connects TRBV29-1 to TRBJ2-3; the D gene is possibly TRBD2 (5 bases). CDR1 SQVTM and CDR2 ANQGSEA come from the germline V gene. The CDR3 sequence is 16 residues long. The V end was cut by 3 bases, the J end by 2 bases, with 18 bases between. The CDR3 here is CSVEDRQADLTDTQYF. The CDR3 DNA is TGCAGCGTTGAGGACCGACAAGCGGACCTCACAGATACGCAGTATTTT.

The J gene is TRBJ2-5, the V gene TRBV7-2; 14 bases fit TRBD2. The CDR3 totals 16 residues. Germline assignment: CDR1 SGHTA and CDR2 FQGNSA. V lost 4 bases and J lost 1; bases outside the gene matches: 2. The CDR3 sequence: CASSSGLAGAQETQYF. DNA for the CDR3: TGTGCCAGCAGCTCGGGACTAGCGGGGGCCCAAGAGACCCAGTACTTC.

The sample holds a few counts of this clone. The chain recombines TRBV28 with TRBJ2-5; possibly TRBD1 or TRBD2 for D (6 bases each). Germline V gene lookup returns CDR1 MDHEN and CDR2 SYDVKM. The CDR3 runs 12 residues. V shed 7 bases and J shed 5 bases, with 11 bases lying between them. The CDR3 protein is CASTEGVETQYF. The CDR3, as DNA: TGTGCCAGCACGGAGGGGGTGGAGACCCAGTACTTC.

This clone has at least ten counts. The rearrangement joins TRBV14 to TRBJ2-7; no firm D call. This CDR3 is 14 amino acids long. CDR1 is SGHDN, CDR2 FVKESK, per germline. Trimming cost V 1 base and J 0 bases, with 7 bases left between them. CDR3 in amino acids: CASSQGWNSYEQYF. The CDR3 DNA reads TGTGCCAGCAGCCAAGGGTGGAACTCCTACGAGCAGTACTTC.

The chain is built from TRBV5-1 and TRBJ1-1; D uncertain. Germline-derived CDR1 and CDR2 are SGHRS and YFSETQ. The CDR3 is 12 residues long. V lost 7 bases and J lost 1, with 8 bases in between. This CDR3 is CASRLTNTEAFF. CDR3 DNA: TGCGCCAGCCGATTGACGAACACTGAAGCTTTCTTT. The variable domain in full, completed from reference TRBV5-1 and TRBJ1-1, reads KAGVTQTPRYLIKTRGQQVTLSCSPISGHRSVSWYQQTPGQGLQFLFEYFSETQRNKGNFPGRFSGRQFSNSRSEMNVSTLELGDSALYLCASRLTNTEAFFGQGTRLTVV.

CDR3 coding DNA: TGCGCCAGCAGCCAGCCACAGGGGAGGGAAGAAAAACTGTTTTTT. Its translation is CASSQPQGREEKLFF. The chain joins TRBV4-1 to TRBJ1-4, with TRBD1 matching 7 bases. The germline CDR1 and CDR2 sequences are MGHRA and YSYEKL. Trimming cost V 3 bases and J 8 bases; bases outside gene matches: 9. The CDR3 length is 15 residues.

This chain links TRBV28 with TRBJ2-6; unclear D gene. CDR3 size: 13 residues. From germline, CDR1 is MDHEN and CDR2 SYDVKM. Trimming left V 9 bases short and J 0 bases short, with 6 bases between. The CDR3 region has the DNA TGTGCCAGTCTACTCTCTGGGGCCAACGTCCTGACTTTC. Translated, it gives CASLLSGANVLTF.

The J gene is TRBJ1-1, the V gene TRBV11-2, with D possibly matching TRBD1 (5 bases). Germline CDR1 is SGHAT and CDR2 is FQNNGV. The length of the CDR3 is 15 residues. Trimming pared 2 bases from V and 1 base from J, leaving 11 bases between. The CDR3 here is CASSLSGARNTEAFF. The CDR3 coding sequence is TGTGCCAGCAGCTTATCCGGGGCGCGGAACACTGAAGCTTTCTTT. The whole variable domain, remainder taken from reference TRBV11-2 and TRBJ1-1, is EAGVAQSPRYKIIEKRQSVAFWCNPISGHATLYWYQQILGQGPKLLIQFQNNGVVDDSQLPKDRFSAERLKGVDSTLKIQPAKLEDSAVYLCASSLSGARNTEAFFGQGTRLTVV.

This clone has only a few counts. The rearrangement links TRBV29-1 to TRBJ2-1; D is ambiguous. This CDR3 region has 12 residues. Germline-derived CDR1 and CDR2 are SQVTM and ANQGSEA. V gave up 2 bases and J gave up 8 bases, with 10 bases separating them. CDR3 region: CSVELLLDEQFF. CDR3 DNA sequence: TGCAGCGTTGAACTGTTATTGGATGAGCAGTTCTTC.

J is TRBJ2-5 and V is TRBV28, with 12 bases lining up with TRBD2. The CDR3 has 16 amino acids. From germline, CDR1 is MDHEN and CDR2 SYDVKM. V shed 2 bases and J 6 bases; nucleotides not matched to a gene: 7. The CDR3, as DNA: TGTGCCAGCAGTTTAGGGCTAGCGGGGGGGGAGCAGACCCAGTACTTC. Amino acids: CASSLGLAGGEQTQYF.

On this clone itself: In the same sample, other DNA sequences code for this CDR3. This chain uses TRBV29-1 with TRBJ2-5; D may be TRBD1 (6 bases). This CDR3 contains 12 residues. The V end lost 6 bases, the J end lost 2 bases, and 10 bases lay between the germline ends. The germline V gene encodes CDR1 SQVTM and CDR2 ANQGSEA. The CDR3 is CSVGQRQETQYF. CDR3 bases: TGCAGCGTCGGACAGAGACAAGAGACCCAGTACTTC.

V and J are TRBV4-1 and TRBJ2-2, with D possibly being TRBD2 (5 bases). This CDR3 has 13 residues. V lost 6 bases and J 4 bases, leaving 9 bases between the germline ends. CDR1 is MGHRA, CDR2 YSYEKL, per germline. The CDR3 DNA follows: TGCGCCAGCAGGGACTTACCCACCGGGGAGCTGTTTTTT. Protein: CASRDLPTGELFF.

The chain couples TRBV5-1 to TRBJ1-2; D may be TRBD1 (6 bases). Between the trimmed V and J ends, which lost 4 bases and 0 bases, there was a span of 13 bases. The CDR3 is made up of 15 amino acids. Germline V gene sequence: CDR1 SGHRS, CDR2 YFSETQ. CDR3 loop: CASSPSGTTNYGYTF. The CDR3 bases are TGCGCCAGCAGCCCGAGTGGGACAACTAACTATGGCTACACCTTC.

This clone was seen more than once but under ten times. The chain carries TRBV30 and TRBJ1-2; tentatively, D is TRBD1 (5 bases). Per germline, CDR1 GTSNPN and CDR2 SVGIG (reference sequence). There are 13 residues in the CDR3. Trimming removed 5 bases at V and 7 bases at J, with 17 bases between. As DNA, the CDR3 is TGTGCCTGGTCGGGGACCCGATGGTTTGGCTACACCTTC. Translated, it gives CAWSGTRWFGYTF.

The chain has TRBV11-2 and TRBJ2-1; D is unresolved. The length of the CDR3 is 14 residues. CDR1 is SGHAT and CDR2 is FQNNGV in the germline V gene. The ends were cut back, 1 base at V and 7 bases at J, with 11 bases in the middle. The CDR3 region has the DNA TGTGCCAGCAGCTTAGCGGCGCTGGGGAATGAGCAGTTCTTC. Its protein product is CASSLAALGNEQFF.

J is TRBJ2-7 and V is TRBV2, with 9 bases that match TRBD1. CDR1 and CDR2 (germline): SNHLY, FYNNEI. Trimming removed 5 bases from V and 2 bases from J; junction bases left unmatched: 10. This CDR3 spans 16 amino acids. CDR3 amino acids: CASSRDRELPTYEQYF. The CDR3, as DNA: TGTGCCAGCAGTCGGGACAGGGAGCTCCCTACCTACGAGCAGTACTTC.